What follows describes a single TCR beta chain. The CDR3 is made up of 15 amino acids. Germline V gene data show CDR1 as SGHRS and CDR2 as YFSETQ. The V and J ends lost 4 bases and 9 bases, in that order; junction bases with no gene match: 11. Employing constant-segment primers, 5'RACE generated TCR alpha and TCR beta cDNA libraries bearing sample barcodes and UMIs. A single record per CDR3 protein comes from TCRdb applying MiXCR to the 5' RACE reads. The table lists a few hundred thousand distinct CDR3 sequences, roughly 18% of them singletons, with roughly 23% in the top ten. The data were obtained in a study of T-cell memory formation after mild COVID-19. Study-level information: Most TCR clusters belonged to a single donor.

This chain joins TRBV5-1 and TRBJ2-1, with 9 nucleotides matching TRBD1. The receptor was derived from a young man who had mild COVID-19 (a few samples of this study predate the infection). Cell type and time point are not known. Specimen: PBMCs or a T cell subset sorted from them (not recorded which). In nucleotides, the CDR3 is TGCGCCAGCAGCACGGCCCGGGACAGGGCCAGTGAGCAGTTCTTC. Protein product: CASSTARDRASEQFF.